Listed below are T cell receptor beta chains from one sample, sequenced in a study of technical replicates of blood from several donors. Sequenced by immunoSEQ multiplex PCR; TCRdb stores in-frame clones only, minus some. The sample holds around 16,000 clones, over 75% seen once. What was sequenced was PBMCs. These receptors came from a human donor in good health. Some clones in this sample may be carry-over from other donors' samples. Both conserved end residues are trimmed from each CDR3.

J gene: TRBJ1-4; V gene: TRBV2; CDR3 protein: ASSVLSGDEKLF
J gene: TRBJ1-1; V gene: TRBV5-4; CDR3 protein: ASRVNGSDTEAF
J gene: TRBJ2-1; V gene: TRBV10-3; CDR3 protein: AISESAGALGGEQF
J gene: TRBJ2-7; V gene: TRBV9; CDR3 protein: ASSAGLVSYEQY
J gene: TRBJ1-2; V gene: TRBV29-1; CDR3 protein: SVDSGYGYT
J gene: TRBJ2-7; V gene: TRBV6-1; CDR3 protein: ASSEVHRGAYEQY
J gene: TRBJ1-5; V gene: TRBV19; CDR3 protein: ASSSLTGSHTHSNQPQH
J gene: TRBJ2-5; V gene: TRBV27; CDR3 protein: ASSLTAGWGETQY
J gene: TRBJ1-1; V gene: TRBV7-9; CDR3 protein: ASSASGLMNTEAF
J gene: TRBJ2-2; V gene: TRBV19; CDR3 protein: ASSSLTTGELF
J gene: TRBJ2-6; V gene: TRBV18; CDR3 protein: ASSPDRGGGANVLT
J gene: TRBJ1-2; V gene: TRBV5-8; CDR3 protein: ASSVGHIYGYT
J gene: TRBJ2-2; V gene: TRBV30; CDR3 protein: AWSTTTYTGELF
J gene: TRBJ1-2; V gene: TRBV11-2; CDR3 protein: ASSSIRGQGNGYT
J gene: TRBJ2-7; V gene: TRBV6-5; CDR3 protein: ASSGGLGYEQY
J gene: TRBJ2-1; V gene: TRBV9; CDR3 protein: ASSLEGGYPNEQF
J gene: TRBJ2-1; V gene: TRBV19; CDR3 protein: ASSRTGLNNEQF
J gene: TRBJ2-7; V gene: TRBV6-1; CDR3 protein: ASNWGENRQY
J gene: TRBJ1-1; V gene: TRBV15; CDR3 protein: ATSRDLEEIEAF
J gene: TRBJ2-1; V gene: TRBV10-3; CDR3 protein: AISVDSGRVYNEQF
J gene: TRBJ1-1; V gene: TRBV2; CDR3 protein: ASRSGTEAF